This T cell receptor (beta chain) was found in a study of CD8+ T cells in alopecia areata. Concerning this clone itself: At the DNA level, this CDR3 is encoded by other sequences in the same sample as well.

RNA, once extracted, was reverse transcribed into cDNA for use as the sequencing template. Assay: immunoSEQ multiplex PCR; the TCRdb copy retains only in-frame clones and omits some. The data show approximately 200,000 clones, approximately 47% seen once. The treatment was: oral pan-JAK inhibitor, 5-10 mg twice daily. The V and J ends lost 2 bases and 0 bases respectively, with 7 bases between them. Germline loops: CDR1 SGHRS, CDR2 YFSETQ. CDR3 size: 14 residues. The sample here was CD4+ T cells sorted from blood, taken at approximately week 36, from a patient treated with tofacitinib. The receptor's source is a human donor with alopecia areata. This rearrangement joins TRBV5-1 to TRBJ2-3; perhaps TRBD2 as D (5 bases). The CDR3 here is CASSLGLSTDTQYF. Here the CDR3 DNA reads TGCGCCAGCAGCTTAGGACTTAGCACAGATACGCAGTATTTT.